The sequence of this T cell receptor beta chain was determined in a study of breast tumors, draining lymph nodes, adjacent tissues. Samples came from axillary lymph nodes draining the breast cancer. This clonotype was seen a few times. TCRdb re-called the multiplex PCR reads with MiXCR, one entry per CDR3 protein. The data hold about 200,000 distinct CDR3 sequences, with 30% to 40% observed a single time. Germline V gene sequence: CDR1 SGHRS, CDR2 YFSETQ. Trimming removed 4 bases from V and 1 base from J, with 17 bases in between. The CDR3 is made up of 16 amino acids. The V gene is TRBV5-1, the J gene TRBJ1-1, with D perhaps matching TRBD1 (5 bases). Sequenced input: axillary lymph node tissue. This TCR was recovered from a female donor with breast cancer. Some clones in this sample may be carry-over from other donors' samples. CDR3 amino acids: CASSRMGRESNTEAFF. The CDR3 coding sequence is TGCGCCAGCAGCCGTATGGGACGGGAATCGAACACTGAAGCTTTCTTT.